This is a list of T cell receptor beta chains from one sample in a study of Ad26.COV2.S vaccination and SARS-CoV-2 variants. Generated by immunoSEQ multiplex PCR, the TCRdb table keeps only in-frame clones and is missing some. In the table there are about 680,000 clones, 89% of which are singletons. Sequenced material: peripheral blood, taken in a trial of Ad26.COV2.S vaccine versus placebo. The receptor set was obtained from a person aged 18-60 years who received the Ad26.COV2.S COVID-19 vaccine or a placebo. Each CDR3 is given with its conserved first and last residue. The D gene is left open where the match is weak. For some rows the clone size is stated as once, few or many, or as a class when expanded; others skip it.

D: NA; V: TRBV3-1/TRBV3-2; J: TRBJ2-5; size: NA; DNA: TGTGCCAGCAGCCAACTTAGGGGGCAGGGACTTTGGACCCAGTACTTC; CDR3: CASSQLRGQGLWTQYF
D: NA; V: TRBV6-5; J: TRBJ1-1; size: NA; DNA: TGTGCCAGCAGTTGGGGGAGTTCTGAAGCTTTCTTT; CDR3: CASSWGSSEAFF
D: NA; V: TRBV5-1; J: TRBJ2-2; size: NA; DNA: TGCGCCAGCAGGTTGGAAGGGGCCGGGGAGCTGTTTTTT; CDR3: CASRLEGAGELFF
D: NA; V: TRBV5-6; J: TRBJ2-3; size: NA; DNA: TGTGCCAGCAGCTTGGCGGGGTATACGCAGTATTTT; CDR3: CASSLAGYTQYF
D: NA; V: TRBV9; J: TRBJ2-7; size: once; DNA: TGTGCCAGCAGCGTGGACGGTAGCTCCTACGAGCAGTACTTC; CDR3: CASSVDGSSYEQYF
D: TRBD1; V: TRBV6-6; J: TRBJ2-2; size: NA; DNA: TGTGCCAGCAGCCGGGACAGGAACACCGGGGAGCTGTTTTTT; CDR3: CASSRDRNTGELFF
D: NA; V: TRBV19; J: TRBJ2-3; size: NA; DNA: TGTGCCAGTAGTATCAGGGACACAGATACGCAGTATTTT; CDR3: CASSIRDTDTQYF
D: TRBD1; V: TRBV27; J: TRBJ1-2; size: NA; DNA: TGTGCCAGCAGTTTCGACAGGGGCTATGGCTACACCTTC; CDR3: CASSFDRGYGYTF
D: NA; V: TRBV4-3; J: TRBJ2-7; size: NA; DNA: TGCGCCAGCAGCCTCGGGTCGGACTACCACTCCTACGAGCAGTACTTC; CDR3: CASSLGSDYHSYEQYF
D: NA; V: TRBV30; J: TRBJ1-5; size: NA; DNA: TGTGCCTGGAGTCCCACAGGGAGCCAGCCCCAGCATTTT; CDR3: CAWSPTGSQPQHF
D: NA; V: TRBV2; J: TRBJ2-2; size: NA; DNA: TGTGCCAGCAGCCAGGGCAACACCGGGGAGCTGTTTTTT; CDR3: CASSQGNTGELFF
D: TRBD1; V: TRBV19; J: TRBJ1-1; size: NA; DNA: TGTGCCAGTAGTATGGCCCCAGAGGGGGCGAAAACTTTCTTT; CDR3: CASSMAPEGAKTFF
D: TRBD1; V: TRBV3-1/TRBV3-2; J: TRBJ1-6; size: NA; DNA: TGTGCCAGCAGCCTTAGGGTTACAGGGGGTGGAAGTTCACCCCTCCACTTT; CDR3: CASSLRVTGGGSSPLHF
D: TRBD2; V: TRBV24-1; J: TRBJ2-1; size: NA; DNA: TGTGCCACCAGTGATTCCGCGGGAGGGCCTAGGCATGAGCAGTTCTTC; CDR3: CATSDSAGGPRHEQFF
D: TRBD2; V: TRBV5-8; J: TRBJ2-1; size: NA; DNA: TGTGCCAGCAACCGACTAGCGGCACGGGGGGGCTCCTACAATGAGCAGTTCTTC; CDR3: CASNRLAARGGSYNEQFF
D: NA; V: TRBV5-1; J: TRBJ2-5; size: NA; DNA: TGCGCCAGCAGCTTGGGAGGAAGGGAAGAGACCCAGTACTTC; CDR3: CASSLGGREETQYF
D: NA; V: TRBV6-2/TRBV6-3; J: TRBJ1-1; size: NA; DNA: TGTGCCAGCAGTTACCCGGCAGGCGTTGTTCGCACTGAAGCTTTCTTT; CDR3: CASSYPAGVVRTEAFF
D: TRBD1; V: TRBV5-6; J: TRBJ2-3; size: NA; DNA: TGTGCCAGCAGCTCCGGGACAGGGGTAACAGATACGCAGTATTTT; CDR3: CASSSGTGVTDTQYF
D: NA; V: TRBV20-1; J: TRBJ2-1; size: NA; DNA: TGCAGTGCTAGCCCCAATGAGCAGTTCTTC; CDR3: CSASPNEQFF
D: NA; V: TRBV6-5; J: TRBJ1-4; size: NA; DNA: TGTGCCACCTCAGGGGCCCCTAATGAAAAACTGTTTTTT; CDR3: CATSGAPNEKLFF
D: TRBD1; V: TRBV2; J: TRBJ1-5; size: once; DNA: TGTGCCAGCAGTAGACCGGGACAGGGTGATCAGCCCCAGCATTTT; CDR3: CASSRPGQGDQPQHF
D: NA; V: TRBV3-1/TRBV3-2; J: TRBJ2-7; size: once; DNA: TGTGCCAGCAGCCAAAAGCCGGGCTACGAGCAGTACTTC; CDR3: CASSQKPGYEQYF